One sample yielded the 16 T cell receptor beta chains listed below, sequenced in a study of blood T cell repertoires in COVID-19. The table came from immunoSEQ multiplex PCR; TCRdb's copy has only in-frame clones and leaves some out. This table holds roughly 200,000 clones, approximately 85% found once. Sequenced input: PBMCs or T cells enriched from blood (not recorded which). All receptors come from a man in his forties or fifties with acute COVID-19.

This clone was detected once. This chain connects TRBV5-6 to TRBJ2-1; 7 bases fit TRBD1. The CDR3 has 16 amino acids. After removal of 0 bases from V and 6 bases from J, the junction contained 9 bases not matched to a gene. Germline CDR1 is SGHDT and CDR2 is YYEEEE. CDR3 in amino acids: CASSLGMTGHSNEQFF. Written as DNA, the CDR3 is TGTGCCAGCAGCTTGGGGATGACAGGGCATAGCAATGAGCAGTTCTTC. The complete variable domain, with remaining parts taken from reference TRBV5-6 and TRBJ2-1, reads DAGVTQSPTHLIKTRGQQVTLRCSPKSGHDTVSWYQQALGQGPQFIFQYYEEEERQRGNFPDRFSGHQFPNYSSELNVNALLLGDSALYLCASSLGMTGHSNEQFFGPGTRLTVL.

A few counts support this clone. The V gene is TRBV10-2, the J gene TRBJ1-2; tentative D call: TRBD1 (5 bases). V was clipped by 8 bases and J by 8 bases, with 15 bases between them. Germline V gives CDR1 WSHSY, CDR2 SAAADI. The CDR3 totals 12 residues. The CDR3 DNA reads as TGCGCCAGCGGGGCCAGGGACTTCGGCTACACCTTC. This sequence encodes CASGARDFGYTF.

V usage is TRBV9 and J usage is TRBJ2-1; 7 bases are a match to TRBD2. The CDR3 has 14 amino acids. V was pared by 5 bases and J by 7 bases, with 9 bases of the junction left unmatched. Germline CDR1 and CDR2: SGDLS and YYNGEE. The CDR3 region has the DNA TGTGCCAGCAGTTATGGGAGGGCCCTTAATGAGCAGTTCTTC. It translates to CASSYGRALNEQFF.

Only a few counts were recorded for this clone. The rearrangement uses TRBV14 and TRBJ2-1; D remains unclear. The CDR3 covers 15 residues. Per germline, CDR1 SGHDN and CDR2 FVKESK. The V end was cut by 3 bases, the J end by 0 bases, with 9 bases between. CDR3 region: CASSQTPSSYNEQFF. The CDR3 nucleotides read TGTGCCAGCAGCCAGACACCGAGCTCCTACAATGAGCAGTTCTTC.

The rearrangement joins TRBV7-2 to TRBJ2-7, with a weak D call TRBD2 (6 bases). The CDR3 has 16 residues. Germline loops: CDR1 SGHTA, CDR2 FQGNSA. The V gene lost 5 bases and the J gene lost 5 bases, with 22 bases spanning the gap. CDR3: CASSADLARGRNEQYF. The CDR3 nucleotides read TGTGCCAGCAGCGCGGACCTAGCGAGGGGAAGGAACGAGCAGTACTTC.

The V and J genes are TRBV29-1 and TRBJ1-1; a possible D gene is TRBD1 (5 bases). V lost 3 bases and J 0 bases, leaving 11 bases between the germline ends. This CDR3 is 14 amino acids long. Per the germline V gene, CDR1 is SQVTM and CDR2 is ANQGSEA. The CDR3 here is CSVDRTGVNTEAFF. The DNA of the CDR3 is TGCAGCGTTGATAGGACGGGGGTGAACACTGAAGCTTTCTTT. Full variable domain (missing parts from reference TRBV29-1 and TRBJ1-1): SAVISQKPSRDICQRGTSLTIQCQVDSQVTMMFWYRQQPGQSLTLIATANQGSEATYESGFVIDKFPISRPNLTFSTLTVSNMSPEDSSIYLCSVDRTGVNTEAFFGQGTRLTVV.

The gene calls are TRBV18 and TRBJ2-5; the D gene is possibly TRBD2 (6 bases). Germline CDR1 reads KGHSH; CDR2 reads LQKENI. V lost 3 bases and J lost 4, with 21 bases in between. CDR3 length equals 17 residues. CDR3 in amino acids: CASSPPWWRAEGETQYF. The CDR3 nucleotides are TGTGCCAGCTCACCTCCCTGGTGGAGGGCCGAAGGAGAGACCCAGTACTTC.

The chain uses TRBV4-1 and TRBJ2-1; the match to TRBD2 covers 12 bases. The trim removed 4 bases at V and 2 bases at J, leaving 0 bases unmatched. The CDR3 runs to 15 residues. Germline CDR1 MGHRA, CDR2 YSYEKL. CDR3 in amino acids: CASSRTSGAYNEQFF. DNA of the CDR3: TGCGCCAGCAGCCGGACTAGCGGGGCCTACAATGAGCAGTTCTTC.

Here the CDR3 reads CASSWGLAGRETQYF. The CDR3 DNA reads as TGTGCCAGCAGTTGGGGACTAGCGGGCAGAGAGACCCAGTACTTC. V usage is TRBV6-5 and J usage is TRBJ2-5; TRBD2 matches at 12 bases. The germline gives CDR1 MNHEY, CDR2 SVGAGI. This CDR3 comprises 15 residues. The V segment lost 4 bases and the J segment 4 bases; nucleotides outside the gene matches: 4.

The V gene is TRBV2, the J gene TRBJ2-1; 7 bases agree with TRBD2. Germline-derived CDR1 and CDR2 are SNHLY and FYNNEI. The CDR3 is made up of 16 amino acids. V lost 7 bases, J lost 0 bases, and 9 bases stayed unmatched. The CDR3 loop reads CASKSSGRSSYNEQFF. CDR3 bases: TGTGCCAGCAAATCTAGCGGCAGGAGCTCCTACAATGAGCAGTTCTTC.

V is TRBV5-5 and J is TRBJ2-2, with D possibly matching TRBD2 (5 bases). The CDR3 covers 16 residues. Germline CDR1 and CDR2: SGHKS and YYEKEE (reference sequence). V lost 4 bases and J lost 0, with 13 bases in between. The DNA for the CDR3 is TGTGCCAGCAGCCGTCCCGGACTGACGAACACCGGGGAGCTGTTTTTT. This sequence encodes CASSRPGLTNTGELFF.

The CDR3 spells CASSPGDRVKETQYF. The CDR3, as DNA: TGTGCCAGCAGCCCGGGGGACAGGGTAAAAGAGACCCAGTACTTC. The rearrangement links TRBV5-4 to TRBJ2-5; 9 nucleotides agree with TRBD1. The CDR3 consists of 15 residues. Germline CDR1 is SGHNT and CDR2 is YYREEE (reference sequence). The ends lost 4 bases at V and 3 bases at J; junction bases unmatched: 7.

This CDR3 is CASSLAGRVGELFF. Written as DNA, the CDR3 is TGTGCCAGCAGCTTAGCCGGGAGGGTCGGGGAGCTGTTTTTT. The gene calls are TRBV7-2 and TRBJ2-2, with 8 bases fitting TRBD2. The V and J ends lost 0 bases and 7 bases, in that order; junction bases with no gene match: 1. CDR3 size: 14 residues. The germline CDR1 and CDR2 sequences are SGHTA and FQGNSA. Filled out from reference TRBV7-2 and TRBJ2-2, the complete variable domain reads GAGVSQSPSNKVTEKGKDVELRCDPISGHTALYWYRQSLGQGLEFLIYFQGNSAPDKSGLPSDRFSAERTGGSVSTLTIQRTQQEDSAVYLCASSLAGRVGELFFGEGSRLTVL.

The CDR3: CASSEGFSGRNEQFF. CDR3 DNA: TGCGCCAGCAGTGAAGGGTTTTCAGGGAGGAATGAGCAGTTCTTC. The J gene is TRBJ2-1, the V gene TRBV10-1; tentative D call: TRBD2 (6 bases). This CDR3 contains 15 residues. Trimming took 3 bases from V and 7 from J, leaving 16 bases between them. Germline CDR1 WNHNN, CDR2 SYGVQD (reference sequence).

The J gene is TRBJ2-5, the V gene TRBV19; D is possibly TRBD1 (6 bases). Trimming cost V 9 bases and J 4 bases, with 27 bases left between them. This CDR3 contains 17 residues. CDR1 and CDR2 from the germline V gene are LNHDA and SQIVND (reference sequence). The CDR3 DNA follows: TGTGCCAGCAGCCAAGTCCATAGGGGGACCTTGGTAGAGACCCAGTACTTC. Amino acids: CASSQVHRGTLVETQYF.

This chain uses TRBV7-6 with TRBJ1-2; TRBD1 agrees at 8 bases. In germline, CDR1 is SGHVS, CDR2 FNYEAQ. CDR3 length: 15 residues. Losses at the gene ends were 5 bases for V and 8 bases for J; bases not matched to a gene: 13. The CDR3 spells CASSTPTGRGRGYTF. The CDR3 region has the DNA TGTGCCAGCAGCACCCCCACGGGCAGGGGGCGAGGCTACACCTTC.